This TCR beta chain appears in the sequencing data of a study of control samples from healthy donors and cancer patients. Germline values: CDR1 DFQATT, CDR2 SNEGSKA (reference sequence). Losses at the gene ends were 3 bases for V and 14 bases for J; bases not matched to a gene: 9. The CDR3 is made up of 13 amino acids. Only in-frame clones appear in the TCRdb table, and some are missing; sequencing was by immunoSEQ multiplex PCR. The sample contains 75,000 or so clones, roughly nine tenths of which appear only once. The sequence was obtained from a man aged 55 to 70 with colorectal cancer. Sequenced sample: PBMCs. This chain joins TRBV20-1 and TRBJ1-6, with TRBD1 matching over 8 bases. CDR3 amino acids: CSASDRGQGALHF. The CDR3 nucleotides are TGCAGTGCTAGTGACAGGGGTCAAGGGGCCCTCCACTTT.